These T cell receptor beta chains were read from a single sample in a study of beta chain features in type 1 diabetes. Data came from immunoSEQ multiplex PCR; TCRdb stores just in-frame clones and leaves some out. The sample holds about 180,000 clones; under 9.5% are singletons and the top ten take 0.5%. Source material: central memory CD4+ T cells from blood. These receptors all stem from a man younger than 35 with type 1 diabetes. The CDR3 runs from the conserved cysteine through the conserved F or W. D genes are given only for firm matches. The size of a clone is reported for some rows only, either as once, few or many, or as a class for expanded clones.

cdr3_nt cdr3_aa clone_size j_call v_call d_call
TGTGCCAGCAGCTTAGGGGGGGGTCTTTTCTTC CASSLGGGLFF few TRBJ2-1 TRBV7-2 TRBD2
TGTGCCAGCAGCCACGCCCGCGCAGGTGTGCAAGAGACCCAGTACTTC CASSHARAGVQETQYF few TRBJ2-5 TRBV4-2 -
TGTGCCAGCAGTGGTCAGGGGGCGAATGAGCAGTTCTTC CASSGQGANEQFF - TRBJ2-1 TRBV7-2 TRBD1
TGTGCCAGCTCACCATCAAATGAAAAACTGTTTTTT CASSPSNEKLFF - TRBJ1-4 TRBV18 -
TGCAGCGGCCGGAAGACAGGGGAATCTGAAGCTTTCTTT CSGRKTGESEAFF - TRBJ1-1 TRBV29-1 TRBD1
TGTGCCTGGAGGGTCCAGGGGGCCTACGAGCAGTACTTC CAWRVQGAYEQYF once TRBJ2-7 TRBV30 TRBD1
TGTGCCATCAGTGGCGCGGAGGAGACCCAGTACTTC CAISGAEETQYF - TRBJ2-5 TRBV10-3 -
TGTGCCAGCACCCTTGGAGGTCCGGGGGCCAACGTCCTGACTTTC CASTLGGPGANVLTF many TRBJ2-6 TRBV5-4 -
TGTGCCAGCAGTGACGGGGGGGCGAATGAGCAGTTCTTC CASSDGGANEQFF few TRBJ2-1 TRBV25-1 TRBD2
TGTGCCTGGAAGAAGCGGGAGGCGACCCATGAGCAGTTCTTC CAWKKREATHEQFF many TRBJ2-1 TRBV30 TRBD2
TGTGCCAGCAGCTTAGGCCAAGCTAGCGGGAGGAGGGATGAGCAGTTCTTC CASSLGQASGRRDEQFF few TRBJ2-1 TRBV13 TRBD2
TGTGCCACCAGCAGAGAGTTCGGCGGGAGGAACAATGAGCAGTTCTTC CATSREFGGRNNEQFF - TRBJ2-1 TRBV15 TRBD2
TGTGCCAGCAGGGGCGCCATATCCTACAATGAGCAGTTCTTC CASRGAISYNEQFF - TRBJ2-1 TRBV28 -
TGTGCCAGCACCGACCGAGGGGGCGGGCGGTGCGACAATGAGCAGTTCTTC CASTDRGGGRCDNEQFF few TRBJ2-1 TRBV6-7 TRBD1
TGTGCCAGCAGTCGGGGGGACAGGGGAGTCACTGAAGCTTTCTTT CASSRGDRGVTEAFF - TRBJ1-1 TRBV6-5 TRBD1
TGTGCCAGCAGCCTCCAAGGGACAGTTGGAGTCAAAAACATTCAGTACTTC CASSLQGTVGVKNIQYF - TRBJ2-4 TRBV7-9 TRBD1
TGCAGCGTTAGGGTAACAGGAGACGGGGAGCTGTTTTTT CSVRVTGDGELFF few TRBJ2-2 TRBV29-1 -
TGTGCCAGCAGCAACCCGCCGACAGGGAGCAATCAGCCCCAGCATTTT CASSNPPTGSNQPQHF few TRBJ1-5 TRBV21-1 -
TGCGCCAGCAGCCAAGATCAAACCTACGGCGAGCAGTACTTC CASSQDQTYGEQYF few TRBJ2-7 TRBV4-1 -
TGTGCCACCAGCAGGGAGACAGGGGAAGGCCAGCCCCAGCATTTT CATSRETGEGQPQHF - TRBJ1-5 TRBV15 TRBD1
TGTGCCAGCAGCTCATATTGGGACAGCTCTGGGGCCAACGTCCTGACTTTC CASSSYWDSSGANVLTF - TRBJ2-6 TRBV5-4 TRBD1